The 30 T cell receptor beta chains listed next were all sequenced from one sample in a study of blood T cell repertoires in COVID-19. Profiled with immunoSEQ multiplex PCR; TCRdb holds only in-frame clones, not every one. This table holds about 270,000 clones, about 89% found once. The specimen sequenced was PBMCs or T cells enriched from blood (not recorded which). Receptor source: a woman under 30 who had recovered from COVID-19.

This clone was counted a few times. V gene TRBV6-4 combines with J gene TRBJ2-2, with a weak D call TRBD2 (6 bases). Germline V gene lookup returns CDR1 MRHNA and CDR2 SNTAGT. The CDR3 spans 15 residues. V lost 0 bases, J lost 4 bases, and 9 bases lay in between. The DNA of the CDR3 is TGTGCCAGCAGTGACTCTAGCGGTGGCACCGGGGAGCTGTTTTTT. Protein sequence: CASSDSSGGTGELFF.

This clone was counted ten times or more. This chain links TRBV19 with TRBJ2-3; 10 bases line up with TRBD2. With V trimmed by 4 bases and J by 2 bases, 6 bases remained unmatched. This CDR3 is built from 16 residues. The germline CDR1 and CDR2 sequences are LNHDA and SQIVND (reference sequence). The CDR3 coding sequence is TGTGCCAGTAGTAACGGACTAGCGGCATACACAGATACGCAGTATTTT. It yields the protein CASSNGLAAYTDTQYF.

The chain joins TRBV9 to TRBJ2-1, with TRBD1 as a possible D gene (8 bases). Germline V lookup: CDR1 SGDLS, CDR2 YYNGEE. CDR3 length equals 16 residues. V was pared by 4 bases and J by 8 bases, with 22 bases between. As DNA, the CDR3 is TGTGCCAGCAGCTCAAGGGGGGGACAGGTCGATCATGAGCAGTTCTTC. Amino acids: CASSSRGGQVDHEQFF.

The genes are TRBV4-1 and TRBJ1-5; 7 bases are a match to TRBD1. The V gene's germline CDR1 is MGHRA and CDR2 YSYEKL. V lost 0 bases to trimming and J lost 15 bases; unmatched junction nucleotides: 8. The CDR3 length is 13 residues. CDR3 DNA: TGCGCCAGCAGCCAAGATCGGGACAGTGTAAGGCATTTT. Its translation is CASSQDRDSVRHF.

The genes are TRBV7-9 and TRBJ2-5, with 7 bases identical to TRBD1. Germline CDR1 and CDR2: SEHNR and FQNEAQ (reference sequence). V shed 5 bases and J 3 bases; nucleotides not matched to a gene: 6. This CDR3 is built from 14 residues. CDR3 protein: CASSRTGEKETQYF. The CDR3 region has the DNA TGTGCCAGCAGCCGGACAGGAGAAAAAGAGACCCAGTACTTC.

The chain combines TRBV27 with TRBJ1-4, with a tentative D call TRBD1 (5 bases). V lost 7 bases and J 7 bases, leaving 16 bases between the germline ends. Germline V CDR1 and CDR2: MNHEY, SMNVEV (reference sequence). This CDR3 is 14 amino acids long. CDR3 DNA: TGTGCCAGCAAAACGGTGGGAGGGGCTGAAAAACTGTTTTTT. This gives the protein CASKTVGGAEKLFF.

This clone has only a few counts. The gene calls are TRBV6-4 and TRBJ2-3; TRBD2 matches at 7 bases. CDR3 length: 14 amino acids. In germline, CDR1 is MRHNA, CDR2 SNTAGT. The V and J ends lost 4 bases and 1 base, in that order; junction bases with no gene match: 2. CDR3 DNA: TGTGCCAGCAGTGCGGCGGGGGGCACAGATACGCAGTATTTT. It is translated as CASSAAGGTDTQYF.

This chain links TRBV30 with TRBJ1-1, with D perhaps TRBD1 (5 bases). The CDR3 length is 17 residues. Germline V gene sequence: CDR1 GTSNPN, CDR2 SVGIG (reference sequence). Deletions cut 0 bases from V and 0 bases from J, with 17 bases between. The CDR3 protein is CAWSVIDSYLMNTEAFF. The DNA for the CDR3 is TGTGCCTGGAGTGTAATTGACAGCTACCTAATGAACACTGAAGCTTTCTTT.

V usage is TRBV2 and J usage is TRBJ2-1; 7 bases fit TRBD2. The germline V gene has CDR1 SNHLY and CDR2 FYNNEI. The CDR3 sequence is 17 residues long. J was trimmed by 4 bases and V by 1 base; bases with no gene match: 10. In nucleotides, the CDR3 is TGTGCCAGCAGTGAAGGGAGGGCGGGGGACCGATACAATGAGCAGTTCTTC. Its protein is CASSEGRAGDRYNEQFF.

This sequence joins TRBV11-2 and TRBJ1-1; the match to TRBD1 covers 8 bases. The CDR3 runs 15 residues. V dropped 5 bases and J dropped 5; count of bases not matched to a gene: 10. Germline V CDR1 and CDR2: SGHAT, FQNNGV. CDR3 nucleotide sequence: TGTGCCAGCAGCCCACTCAGGGGGCGCGGGACTGAAGCTTTCTTT. It specifies CASSPLRGRGTEAFF.

The chain is built from TRBV19 and TRBJ2-1, with 9 bases identical to TRBD2. Germline V lookup: CDR1 LNHDA, CDR2 SQIVND (reference sequence). This CDR3 is 16 amino acids long. V was pared by 8 bases and J by 3 bases, with 11 bases of the junction left unmatched. The CDR3 bases are TGTGCCAGTCGGTCACCGGCGGGAGGGATCTACAATGAGCAGTTCTTC. Its translation is CASRSPAGGIYNEQFF.

The CDR3 coding sequence is TGTGCCAGCAGCCAAGTGCGCGCGGGAGGGCCTGTTGAGCAGTTCTTC. This gives the protein CASSQVRAGGPVEQFF. The chain uses TRBV3-1 (or the pseudogene TRBV3-2) and TRBJ2-1, with 9 nucleotides matching TRBD2. The V gene's germline CDR1 is LGHDT and CDR2 YNNKEL (reference sequence). Losses at the gene ends were 1 base for V and 9 bases for J; bases not matched to a gene: 10. This CDR3 region has 16 residues.

The chain combines TRBV6-1 with TRBJ1-1; D uncertain. In germline, CDR1 is MNHNS, CDR2 SASEGT. This CDR3 has 14 amino acids. The ends were cut back, 2 bases at V and 0 bases at J, with 7 bases in the middle. CDR3 sequence: CASSESGMNTEAFF. The DNA of the CDR3 is TGTGCCAGCAGTGAATCAGGCATGAACACTGAAGCTTTCTTT.

This sequence joins TRBV27 and TRBJ2-2; TRBD2 might be the D (6 bases). In germline, CDR1 is MNHEY, CDR2 SMNVEV (reference sequence). V lost 2 bases and J lost 4, with 17 bases in between. The CDR3 is made up of 17 amino acids. CDR3 in DNA: TGTGCCAGCAGTTTAAGGCGGAGCGGGCCGACCACCGGGGAGCTGTTTTTT. Translating gives CASSLRRSGPTTGELFF.

The chain is built from TRBV27 and TRBJ2-1, with TRBD2 identical over 9 bases. The CDR3 length is 17 residues. Germline-derived CDR1 and CDR2 are MNHEY and SMNVEV (reference sequence). V shed 5 bases and J 2 bases; nucleotides not matched to a gene: 10. CDR3 sequence reads: CASSRTGTSFTYNEQFF. CDR3 sequence (DNA): TGTGCCAGCAGTCGCACCGGGACTAGCTTTACCTACAATGAGCAGTTCTTC.

The J gene is TRBJ2-7, the V gene TRBV5-4; D gene uncertain. This CDR3 region has 13 residues. Trimming removed 0 bases from V and 0 bases from J, with 4 bases in between. The germline V gene encodes CDR1 SGHNT and CDR2 YYREEE (reference sequence). The CDR3 DNA is TGTGCCAGCAGCTTGGCGTCCTCCTACGAGCAGTACTTC. Its protein is CASSLASSYEQYF.

V is TRBV24-1 and J is TRBJ2-2; 7 bases are shared with TRBD1. The V segment lost 3 bases and the J segment 0 bases; nucleotides outside the gene matches: 3. The germline CDR1 and CDR2 sequences are KGHDR and SFDVKD. This CDR3 is built from 16 residues. CDR3 sequence: CATSDRGQTNTGELFF. In DNA form, the CDR3 reads TGTGCCACCAGTGATCGGGGACAGACGAACACCGGGGAGCTGTTTTTT.

The V call is TRBV11-2, the J call TRBJ2-5; no firm D call. The CDR3 sequence is 15 residues long. The V gene lost 5 bases and the J gene lost 2 bases, with 15 bases spanning the gap. CDR1 is SGHAT and CDR2 is FQNNGV in the germline V gene. DNA of the CDR3: TGTGCCAGCAGCCGGAGTACTCGTGGTCAAGAGACCCAGTACTTC. This codes for CASSRSTRGQETQYF.

V usage is TRBV30 and J usage is TRBJ1-2; 9 bases are shared with TRBD1. Germline V gene data show CDR1 as GTSNPN and CDR2 as SVGIG (reference sequence). With V trimmed by 2 bases and J by 8 bases, 12 bases remained unmatched. There are 15 residues in the CDR3. The CDR3 reads CAWSIQGASTRGYTF. In DNA, the CDR3 is TGTGCCTGGAGTATACAGGGGGCGTCGACCCGGGGCTACACCTTC.

The rearrangement links TRBV24-1 to TRBJ2-5; 7 bases align to TRBD1. This CDR3 is 14 amino acids long. V gave up 7 bases and J gave up 0 bases; unmatched junction bases: 4. In germline, CDR1 is KGHDR, CDR2 SFDVKD. The chain's CDR3 is CATRETGDQETQYF. The CDR3 region has the DNA TGTGCCACCAGGGAAACAGGGGACCAAGAGACCCAGTACTTC.

V and J are TRBV5-1 and TRBJ2-7; 11 bases map to TRBD2. Germline V lookup: CDR1 SGHRS, CDR2 YFSETQ. The V and J ends lost 0 bases and 4 bases, in that order; junction bases with no gene match: 12. This CDR3 comprises 18 residues. The CDR3 reads CASSLAGLSSGRSYEQYF. DNA of the CDR3: TGCGCCAGCAGCTTGGCCGGGCTTTCTAGCGGGAGGAGTTACGAGCAGTACTTC.

This chain uses TRBV5-4 with TRBJ2-1; D ambiguous. Germline V CDR1 and CDR2: SGHNT, YYREEE (reference sequence). The germline V and J ends were trimmed by 2 bases and 10 bases, with 10 bases remaining between them. The CDR3 is 12 amino acids. The CDR3 region is CASSFYAQEQFF. The CDR3 DNA sequence: TGTGCCAGCAGCTTTTATGCCCAGGAGCAGTTCTTC.

The gene calls are TRBV3-1 (or the pseudogene TRBV3-2) and TRBJ2-1; D unresolved. Trimming removed 0 bases at V and 3 bases at J, with 3 bases between. CDR3 size: 13 residues. Germline V lookup: CDR1 LGHDT, CDR2 YNNKEL (reference sequence). The CDR3: CASSQDHYNEQFF. The CDR3 nucleotides are TGTGCCAGCAGCCAAGACCACTACAATGAGCAGTTCTTC.

The chain recombines TRBV28 with TRBJ2-2; D is possibly TRBD1 (6 bases). Trimming cost V 6 bases and J 1 base, with 12 bases left between them. The CDR3 runs 15 residues. Germline CDR1 is MDHEN and CDR2 is SYDVKM. CDR3 region: CASRHATGNTGELFF. The CDR3 nucleotides are TGTGCCAGCAGACACGCGACAGGGAACACCGGGGAGCTGTTTTTT.

The genes are TRBV10-3 and TRBJ2-2; D possibly corresponds to TRBD2 (6 bases). The CDR3 consists of 17 residues. Germline-derived CDR1 and CDR2 are ENHRY and SYGVKD. The V end lost 3 bases, the J end lost 0 bases, and 14 bases lay between the germline ends. The CDR3 sequence is CAISDRSGTANTGELFF. CDR3 in DNA: TGTGCCATCAGTGATCGGTCGGGGACTGCGAACACCGGGGAGCTGTTTTTT.

The V call is TRBV4-2, the J call TRBJ2-7, with D possibly TRBD2 on 5 matching bases. There are 14 residues in the CDR3. V lost 0 bases and J 2 bases, leaving 8 bases between the germline ends. Per the germline V gene, CDR1 is LGHNA and CDR2 is YNFKEQ. The CDR3 sequence: CASSQDGIAYEQYF. In DNA, the CDR3 is TGTGCCAGCAGCCAAGACGGGATCGCCTACGAGCAGTACTTC.

The V and J genes are TRBV27 and TRBJ2-7; tentative D call: TRBD1 (5 bases). V was shortened by 6 bases and J by 6 bases, with 9 bases between the two germline ends. Germline V gene lookup returns CDR1 MNHEY and CDR2 SMNVEV (reference sequence). The CDR3 runs 11 residues. The CDR3 coding sequence is TGTGCCAGCAGCCCAGGGCGCGAGCAGTACTTC. This codes for CASSPGREQYF.

The chain is built from TRBV18 and TRBJ2-3, with 9 nucleotides matching TRBD1. Germline assignment: CDR1 KGHSH and CDR2 LQKENI. V was pared by 4 bases and J by 3 bases, with 5 bases of the junction left unmatched. This CDR3 is built from 15 residues. CDR3 bases: TGTGCCAGCTCACACAGGACAGGGGTAACAGATACGCAGTATTTT. Translation gives CASSHRTGVTDTQYF.

The CDR3 reads CASSDVAGGNTEAFF. DNA for the CDR3: TGTGCCAGCAGCGACGTAGCGGGGGGGAACACTGAAGCTTTCTTT. The chain joins TRBV6-6 to TRBJ1-1; TRBD1 is a possible D gene (5 bases). The germline V gene encodes CDR1 MNHNY and CDR2 SVGAGI (reference sequence). This CDR3 comprises 15 residues. The V end was cut by 6 bases, the J end by 1 base, with 15 bases between.

The rearrangement uses TRBV7-2 and TRBJ2-1; 11 nucleotides align to TRBD2. Germline assignment: CDR1 SGHTA and CDR2 FQGNSA. The ends lost 1 base at V and 7 bases at J; junction bases unmatched: 3. This CDR3 contains 15 residues. The DNA for the CDR3 is TGTGCCAGCAGCTTAGGGTCTAGCGGGGGGAATGAGCAGTTCTTC. Residues: CASSLGSSGGNEQFF.